This T cell receptor (beta chain) was identified during a study of cytomegalovirus exposure and HLA in healthy donors. Study in general: Earlier sequencing of around 190 million T cells yielded 100 million to 140 million unique TCR beta sequences.

The study ran its PCR with 60 Vbeta and 13 Jbeta primers. Libraries were prepared by immunoSEQ multiplex PCR; TCRdb keeps only in-frame clonotypes and omits some of them. Altogether fewer than 85,000 clones are present, 78% being singletons, with the ten largest covering almost 6%. Samples came from healthy bone marrow donors. In germline, CDR1 is SGHRS, CDR2 YFSETQ. This CDR3 spans 15 amino acids. After removal of 1 base from V and 4 bases from J, the junction contained 7 bases not matched to a gene. Of note for this clone: Its antigen remains unidentified.

Study-wide findings and caveats: Accurate predictions that matched the HLA-A and HLA-B alleles of most subjects were reportedly made from TCR beta sequences. A later analysis found that most CMV-associated TCR beta chains appeared HLA-restricted.

The sequence was obtained from a man aged 18 to 30 in good health and CMV-seropositive. The sample taken for sequencing was PBMCs. The rearrangement uses TRBV5-1 and TRBJ2-7, with TRBD2 identical over 8 bases. CDR3 sequence: CASSLMAGGFYEQYF. DNA for the CDR3: TGCGCCAGCAGCTTGATGGCGGGAGGTTTTTACGAGCAGTACTTC.